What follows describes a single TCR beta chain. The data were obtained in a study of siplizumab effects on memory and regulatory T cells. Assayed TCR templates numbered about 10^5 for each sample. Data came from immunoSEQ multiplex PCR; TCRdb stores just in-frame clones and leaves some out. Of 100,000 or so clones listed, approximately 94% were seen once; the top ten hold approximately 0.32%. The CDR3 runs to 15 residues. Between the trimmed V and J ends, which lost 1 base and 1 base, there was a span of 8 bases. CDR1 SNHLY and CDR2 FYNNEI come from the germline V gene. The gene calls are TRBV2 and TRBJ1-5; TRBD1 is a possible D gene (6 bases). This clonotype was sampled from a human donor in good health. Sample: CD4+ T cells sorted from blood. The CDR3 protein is CASSEDRVSNQPQHF. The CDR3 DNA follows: TGTGCCAGCAGTGAAGACAGGGTAAGCAATCAGCCCCAGCATTTT.